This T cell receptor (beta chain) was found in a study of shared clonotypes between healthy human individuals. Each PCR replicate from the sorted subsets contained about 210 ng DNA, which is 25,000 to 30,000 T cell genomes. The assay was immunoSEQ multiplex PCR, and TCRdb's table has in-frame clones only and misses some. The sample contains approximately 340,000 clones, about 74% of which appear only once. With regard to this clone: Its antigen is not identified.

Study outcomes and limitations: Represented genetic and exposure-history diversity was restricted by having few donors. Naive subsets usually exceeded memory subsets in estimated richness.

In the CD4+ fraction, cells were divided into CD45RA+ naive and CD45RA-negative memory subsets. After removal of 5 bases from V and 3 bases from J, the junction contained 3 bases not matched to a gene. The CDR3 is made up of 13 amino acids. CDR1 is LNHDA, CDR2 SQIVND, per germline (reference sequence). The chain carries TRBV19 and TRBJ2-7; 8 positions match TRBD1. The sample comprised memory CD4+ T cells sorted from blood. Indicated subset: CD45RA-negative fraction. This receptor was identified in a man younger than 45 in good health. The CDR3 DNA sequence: TGTGCCAGTAGTGCGACAGGGGACTACGAGCAGTACTTC. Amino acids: CASSATGDYEQYF.